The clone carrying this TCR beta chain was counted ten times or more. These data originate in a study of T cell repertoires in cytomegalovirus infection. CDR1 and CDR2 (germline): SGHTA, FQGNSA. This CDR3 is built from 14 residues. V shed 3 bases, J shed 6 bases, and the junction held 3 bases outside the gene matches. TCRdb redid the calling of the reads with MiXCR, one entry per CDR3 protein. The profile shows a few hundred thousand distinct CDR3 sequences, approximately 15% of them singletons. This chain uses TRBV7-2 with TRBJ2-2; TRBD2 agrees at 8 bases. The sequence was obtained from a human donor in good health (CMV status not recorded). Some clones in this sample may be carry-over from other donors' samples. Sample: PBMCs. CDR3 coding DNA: TGTGCCAGCAGCTTCGGGAGGGTATCCGGGGAGCTGTTTTTT. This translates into CASSFGRVSGELFF.